A single sample gave rise to the 9 T cell receptor beta chains below, sequenced in a study of T cell changes during pregnancy in multiple sclerosis (dated by TCRdb to between 2018 and 2020). Receptors were amplified or captured by the immunoSEQ multiplex PCR assay. The clones in this table, taken by TCRdb from immuneACCESS, are in-frame only. Not every clone is retained; where verified, under half of the shortfall comes from an unresolved V gene, and the cause of the rest is unknown. Counted in this sample were about 89,000 clones; 85% to 95% of them appeared once. Under 2% of the sample belongs to the ten largest clones. This material consisted of peripheral blood, taken after pregnancy. The receptors were sampled from a female donor in good health, enrolled as a control in a pregnancy study.

The chain recombines TRBV6-1 with TRBJ1-2; perhaps TRBD1 as D (5 bases). The CDR3 covers 15 residues. In germline, CDR1 is MNHNS, CDR2 SASEGT. Trimming cost V 8 bases and J 1 base, with 17 bases left between them. DNA of the CDR3: TGTGCCAGCGGGGACTGGAGTCAGGGTAACTATGGCTACACCTTC. It is translated as CASGDWSQGNYGYTF.

This rearrangement joins TRBV19 to TRBJ1-1, with D perhaps matching TRBD1 (5 bases). CDR3 length equals 14 residues. The V and J ends lost 7 bases and 5 bases respectively, with 17 bases between them. CDR1 is LNHDA, CDR2 SQIVND, per germline (reference sequence). The CDR3 bases are TGTGCCAGTATCCAGGGAAGGTGGTGGACTGAAGCTTTCTTT. Amino acids: CASIQGRWWTEAFF.

The chain is built from TRBV2 and TRBJ2-1; TRBD1 might be the D (5 bases). This CDR3 has 16 amino acids. V was trimmed by 6 bases and J by 3 bases, leaving 18 bases between them. Germline CDR1 and CDR2: SNHLY and FYNNEI. The CDR3 DNA is TGTGCCAGCAGCGCGCAGGGCGGCAGGGACTACAATGAGCAGTTCTTC. Encoded protein: CASSAQGGRDYNEQFF.

This clone was picked up one time. The rearrangement joins TRBV10-3 to TRBJ2-5, with D possibly being TRBD1 (5 bases). This CDR3 spans 14 amino acids. V was trimmed by 1 base and J by 5 bases, leaving 11 bases between them. Germline V gene lookup returns CDR1 ENHRY and CDR2 SYGVKD. The CDR3 loop is CAISEWPGLETQYF. CDR3 DNA: TGTGCCATCAGTGAGTGGCCAGGGCTGGAGACCCAGTACTTC.

The V gene is TRBV11-2, the J gene TRBJ2-7; possible D gene TRBD1, 5 bases. This CDR3 comprises 13 residues. Trimming took off 4 bases at V and 2 bases at J, with 9 bases between the two ends. CDR1 SGHAT and CDR2 FQNNGV come from the germline V gene. CDR3 protein: CASSWRQTYEQYF. The CDR3 DNA reads as TGTGCCAGCAGCTGGCGACAGACCTACGAGCAGTACTTC.

The chain couples TRBV5-4 to TRBJ2-2, with 7 bases matching TRBD1. V shed 4 bases, J shed 5 bases, and the junction held 5 bases outside the gene matches. The CDR3 sequence is 14 residues long. Germline V gives CDR1 SGHNT, CDR2 YYREEE (reference sequence). The chain's CDR3 is CASSLGQETGELFF. The CDR3 bases are TGTGCCAGCAGCCTCGGACAGGAGACCGGGGAGCTGTTTTTT.

The chain uses TRBV6-1 and TRBJ1-1; D is uncertain. Germline CDR1 MNHNS, CDR2 SASEGT. This CDR3 is built from 14 residues. The V end lost 1 base, the J end lost 0 bases, and 6 bases lay between the germline ends. This CDR3 reads CASSEGRMNTEAFF. The CDR3 coding sequence is TGTGCCAGCAGTGAAGGGAGAATGAACACTGAAGCTTTCTTT.

This rearrangement joins TRBV5-1 to TRBJ1-1; tentatively, D is TRBD1 (6 bases). Per germline, CDR1 SGHRS and CDR2 YFSETQ. CDR3 length: 14 amino acids. Between the trimmed V and J ends, which lost 6 bases and 2 bases, there was a span of 14 bases. CDR3 loop: CASMLTGTNTEAFF. DNA for the CDR3: TGCGCCAGCATGCTCACTGGGACAAACACTGAAGCTTTCTTT.

The V call is TRBV29-1, the J call TRBJ2-3, with D perhaps matching TRBD2 (6 bases). Trimming left V 1 base short and J 6 bases short, with 11 bases between. The CDR3 has 13 amino acids. Germline assignment: CDR1 SQVTM and CDR2 ANQGSEA. The CDR3 nucleotides read TGCAGCGTTGAAGGGGCAGGGAGGGATACGCAGTATTTT. Amino acids: CSVEGAGRDTQYF.